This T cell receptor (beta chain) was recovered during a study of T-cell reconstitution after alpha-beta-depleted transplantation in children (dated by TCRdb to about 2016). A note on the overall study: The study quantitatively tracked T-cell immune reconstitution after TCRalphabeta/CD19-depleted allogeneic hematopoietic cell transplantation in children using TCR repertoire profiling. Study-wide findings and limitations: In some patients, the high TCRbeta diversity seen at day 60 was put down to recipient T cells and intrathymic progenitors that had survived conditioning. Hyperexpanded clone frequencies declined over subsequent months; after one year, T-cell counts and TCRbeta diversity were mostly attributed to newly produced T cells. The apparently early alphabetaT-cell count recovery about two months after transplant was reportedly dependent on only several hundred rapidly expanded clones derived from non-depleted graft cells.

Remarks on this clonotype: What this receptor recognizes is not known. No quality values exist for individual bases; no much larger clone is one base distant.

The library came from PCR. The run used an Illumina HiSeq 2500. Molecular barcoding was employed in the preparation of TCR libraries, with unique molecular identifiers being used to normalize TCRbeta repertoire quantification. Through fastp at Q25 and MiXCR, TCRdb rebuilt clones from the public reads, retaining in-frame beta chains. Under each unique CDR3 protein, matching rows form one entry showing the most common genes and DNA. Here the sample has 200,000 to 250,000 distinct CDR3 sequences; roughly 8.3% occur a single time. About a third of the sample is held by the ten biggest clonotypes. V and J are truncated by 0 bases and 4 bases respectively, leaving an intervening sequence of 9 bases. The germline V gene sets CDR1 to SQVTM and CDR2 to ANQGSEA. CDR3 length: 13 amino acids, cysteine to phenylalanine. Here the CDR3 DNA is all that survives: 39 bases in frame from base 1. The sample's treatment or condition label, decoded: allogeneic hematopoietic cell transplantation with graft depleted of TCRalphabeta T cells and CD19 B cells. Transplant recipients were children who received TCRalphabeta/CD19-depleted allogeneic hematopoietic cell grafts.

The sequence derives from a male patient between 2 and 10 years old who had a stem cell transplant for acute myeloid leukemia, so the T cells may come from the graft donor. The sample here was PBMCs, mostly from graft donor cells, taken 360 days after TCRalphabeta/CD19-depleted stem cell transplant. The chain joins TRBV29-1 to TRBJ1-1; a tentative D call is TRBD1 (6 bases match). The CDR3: CSVEEQGGTEAFF. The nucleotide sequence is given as TGCAGCGTTGAAGAACAGGGAGGCACTGAAGCTTTCTTT.